The TCR beta chain under discussion was sequenced for a study of blood T cell repertoires in COVID-19. Across the whole study: Nucleic acid was either cDNA or gDNA, and it came from T cells, B-cell-depleted T cells, or PBMCs.

Trimming removed 5 bases from V and 0 bases from J; junction bases left unmatched: 1. Germline V CDR1 and CDR2: MNHNY, SVGAGI (reference sequence). CDR3 length: 14 residues. Assay used: immunoSEQ multiplex PCR; TCRdb lists only in-frame clones, some missing. The table shows 150,000 or so clones, with about 83% occurring only once. The clonotype was recovered from a woman between 55 and 75 years old with COVID-19, enrolled during active disease. The sample consisted of peripheral blood. The chain joins TRBV6-6 to TRBJ1-5; TRBD1 aligns across 7 bases. As DNA, the CDR3 is TGTGCCAGCAGTGGGACAGCTAGCAATCAGCCCCAGCATTTT. It is translated as CASSGTASNQPQHF.